The text below deals with one T cell receptor beta chain. These data come from a study of T cells in Graves' hyperthyroidism and ophthalmopathy. Clinical symptoms, serum thyroxine, TRAb, thyroid ultrasound and orbital computed tomography informed diagnoses. The CDR3 regions of TCR beta were amplified from RNA transcripts. In the first-round RT-PCR of the TCR CDR3, the HTBI primer set was used. TCRdb recomputed calls from the multiplex PCR reads with MiXCR, one row per CDR3 protein. Among 550,000 to 650,000 distinct CDR3 sequences listed, 14% were seen once. CDR1 SGHTA and CDR2 FQGNSA come from the germline V gene. The CDR3 spans 15 residues. V lost 5 bases to trimming and J lost 4 bases; unmatched junction nucleotides: 8.

V is TRBV7-2 and J is TRBJ2-3; TRBD1 aligns across 8 bases. This receptor was taken from a woman in her 40s with Graves' hyperthyroidism. Sequencing input: blood. Here the CDR3 reads CASSPTGGIADTQYF. DNA for the CDR3: TGTGCCAGCAGCCCCACAGGGGGGATAGCAGATACGCAGTATTTT.